The 21 T cell receptor beta chains reported below all come from one sample, sequenced in a study of blood T cells in healthy people across ages. Primed by a sample-barcoded 5' primer and a J-beta primer mix, a second PCR proceeded for roughly 7 to 11 cycles. One entry per CDR3 protein results from TCRdb running MiXCR on the 5' RACE reads. The data contain approximately 790,000 distinct CDR3 sequences, 60% to 80% of them singletons. Sample: blood. Every receptor here comes from a man aged 30 to 45 in good health.

The chain has TRBV29-1 and TRBJ2-7; the D gene is possibly TRBD1 (5 bases). V lost 5 bases and J 3 bases, leaving 11 bases between the germline ends. The CDR3 sequence is 12 residues long. CDR1 is SQVTM, CDR2 ANQGSEA, per germline. The CDR3 region has the DNA TGCAGCGTTAAGAAAGGGGTCTACGAGCAGTACTTC. Protein: CSVKKGVYEQYF.

The chain uses TRBV28 and TRBJ2-7; 12 bases align to TRBD1. The germline V gene has CDR1 MDHEN and CDR2 SYDVKM. With 6 bases clipped from V and 0 bases from J, the junction kept 12 bases outside the gene matches. The CDR3 is 18 residues long. CDR3 sequence reads: CASRPSGTGGVSSYEQYF. The DNA for the CDR3 is TGTGCCAGCAGACCTTCCGGGACAGGGGGCGTGAGCTCCTACGAGCAGTACTTC.

The J gene is TRBJ2-5, the V gene TRBV9, with TRBD2 identical over 7 bases. The CDR3 extends over 15 amino acids. The trim removed 2 bases at V and 2 bases at J, leaving 6 bases unmatched. Germline assignment: CDR1 SGDLS and CDR2 YYNGEE. CDR3 region: CASSVGGLSQETQYF. The CDR3 region has the DNA TGTGCCAGCAGCGTCGGGGGACTATCTCAAGAGACCCAGTACTTC.

This clonotype was detected only a few times. V is TRBV7-2 and J is TRBJ2-5; D is uncertain. The CDR3 extends over 13 amino acids. Trimming took 5 bases from V and 4 from J, leaving 11 bases between them. The germline V gene has CDR1 SGHTA and CDR2 FQGNSA. CDR3 DNA: TGTGCCAGCAGCGTTACAGTAACAGAGACCCAGTACTTC. Translating it yields CASSVTVTETQYF.

CDR3: CASSDLARGGTDTQYF. The CDR3 DNA reads as TGTGCCAGCAGTGACTTAGCGAGGGGGGGCACAGATACGCAGTATTTT. This chain connects TRBV25-1 to TRBJ2-3; D possibly uses TRBD1 or TRBD2 (6 bases each). The CDR3 consists of 16 residues. Germline lookup yields CDR1 MGHDK and CDR2 SYGVNS. The germline V and J ends were trimmed by 3 bases and 1 base, with 14 bases remaining between them.

This clonotype has a single count. The chain couples TRBV29-1 to TRBJ1-2; the D gene is possibly TRBD1 (6 bases). Looked up from germline, CDR1 is SQVTM and CDR2 is ANQGSEA. The CDR3 loop spans 14 amino acids. Between the trimmed V and J ends, which lost 6 bases and 0 bases, there was a span of 14 bases. CDR3 amino acids: CSVEDRFPNYGYTF. DNA of the CDR3: TGCAGCGTCGAGGACAGATTTCCTAACTATGGCTACACCTTC. Complete variable domain (other parts from reference TRBV29-1 and TRBJ1-2): SAVISQKPSRDICQRGTSLTIQCQVDSQVTMMFWYRQQPGQSLTLIATANQGSEATYESGFVIDKFPISRPNLTFSTLTVSNMSPEDSSIYLCSVEDRFPNYGYTFGSGTRLTVV.

This chain links TRBV6-5 with TRBJ2-5, with D unclear. V gave up 0 bases and J gave up 7 bases, with 21 bases separating them. Germline CDR1 reads MNHEY; CDR2 reads SVGAGI. CDR3 length: 17 residues. This chain's CDR3 is CASSYSGRETYRGTQYF. CDR3 DNA sequence: TGTGCCAGCAGTTACTCTGGCCGAGAGACTTATCGCGGGACCCAGTACTTC.

V gene TRBV3-1 combines with J gene TRBJ2-3, with TRBD2 identical over 7 bases. Germline CDR1 LGHDT, CDR2 YNNKEL (reference sequence). The CDR3 totals 15 residues. The trim removed 4 bases at V and 6 bases at J, leaving 10 bases unmatched. The CDR3 sequence is CASSLGERGGDTQYF. Here the CDR3 DNA reads TGTGCCAGCAGCCTCGGGGAGCGGGGCGGGGATACGCAGTATTTT.

This chain joins TRBV29-1 and TRBJ2-3; 9 bases align to TRBD1. J lost 4 bases, V lost 7 bases, and 3 bases had no gene match. This CDR3 contains 12 residues. The germline V gene has CDR1 SQVTM and CDR2 ANQGSEA. The CDR3 nucleotides read TGCAGCGCGTGGACAGGGGCAGATACGCAGTATTTT. Its protein is CSAWTGADTQYF.

V and J are TRBV11-3 and TRBJ2-1; 10 positions agree with TRBD1. The germline CDR1 and CDR2 sequences are SGHNT and YENEEA. The CDR3 is 15 amino acids. The V gene end was trimmed by 6 bases and the J gene end by 4 bases; junction bases not matched to a gene: 6. The CDR3 protein is CASSLDRGGYNEQFF. The CDR3 bases are TGTGCCAGCAGTTTGGACAGGGGGGGTTACAATGAGCAGTTCTTC.

This clonotype showed up just a few times. V and J are TRBV28 and TRBJ2-5; the match to TRBD2 covers 8 bases. The CDR3 is made up of 18 amino acids. Germline V gene sequence: CDR1 MDHEN, CDR2 SYDVKM. Unmatched junction bases numbered 15, after V lost 6 bases and J lost 0 bases. CDR3 region: CASSPVRAGAPYQETQYF. CDR3 sequence (DNA): TGTGCCAGCAGCCCCGTGAGAGCGGGGGCCCCGTACCAAGAGACCCAGTACTTC.

The sample holds a few counts of this clonotype. The chain combines TRBV7-9 with TRBJ1-2; D perhaps matches TRBD1 (6 bases). This CDR3 is 16 amino acids long. Germline V gene data show CDR1 as SEHNR and CDR2 as FQNEAQ (reference sequence). Trimming removed 4 bases at V and 3 bases at J, with 18 bases between. CDR3 in amino acids: CASSSEHRVHHYGYTF. In DNA form, the CDR3 reads TGTGCCAGCAGCTCGGAACACAGGGTGCACCACTATGGCTACACCTTC.

This clonotype was detected a few times. The genes are TRBV6-2 or TRBV6-3 and TRBJ2-5; D call uncertain. Germline CDR1 MNHEY, CDR2 SVGEGT. Trimming pared 8 bases from V and 9 bases from J, leaving 13 bases between. This CDR3 spans 11 amino acids. The CDR3 nucleotides are TGTGCCAGCCGCCAACTCGAGGCCCAGTACTTC. This codes for CASRQLEAQYF.

In nucleotides, the CDR3 is TGCAGCGTCCAGAGCGGGGGTGGTTCCTACGAGCAGTACTTC. Its protein product is CSVQSGGGSYEQYF. The V call is TRBV29-1, the J call TRBJ2-7; 8 positions agree with TRBD2. Germline trimming cut 6 bases from V and 1 base from J; bases unmatched to any gene: 8. This CDR3 is built from 14 residues. Germline CDR1 SQVTM, CDR2 ANQGSEA.

In DNA form, the CDR3 reads TGTGCCAGCAGCACGCGGACAGGCCGGAGGGGATACAATGAGCAGTTCTTC. Translated: CASSTRTGRRGYNEQFF. The chain combines TRBV7-9 with TRBJ2-1; D possibly corresponds to TRBD1 (7 bases). The CDR3 is 17 residues long. V was cut by 5 bases and J by 4 bases, with 21 bases left in between. Germline lookup yields CDR1 SEHNR and CDR2 FQNEAQ (reference sequence).

This clonotype has only a few counts. The chain links TRBV29-1 to TRBJ2-1, with 7 bases identical to TRBD2. The germline gives CDR1 SQVTM, CDR2 ANQGSEA. The CDR3 runs 13 residues. Germline trimming cut 7 bases from V and 5 bases from J; bases unmatched to any gene: 8. CDR3 residues: CSAILAPNNEQFF. In DNA form, the CDR3 reads TGCAGCGCAATACTAGCGCCTAACAATGAGCAGTTCTTC.

The chain employs TRBV20-1 and TRBJ1-6; D possibly corresponds to TRBD1 (5 bases). Looked up from germline, CDR1 is DFQATT and CDR2 is SNEGSKA (reference sequence). Trimming took off 1 base at V and 0 bases at J, with 19 bases between the two ends. This CDR3 is 19 amino acids long. CDR3 nucleotide sequence: TGCAGTGCTAGAGCGGGGGGAGCCCCTCTCAGCTCCTATAATTCACCCCTCCACTTT. Its translation: CSARAGGAPLSSYNSPLHF.

The sample holds a few counts of this clonotype. The chain employs TRBV9 and TRBJ2-3; weak D call: TRBD1 (5 bases). Germline CDR1 SGDLS, CDR2 YYNGEE. The V end was cut by 1 base, the J end by 4 bases, with 10 bases between. This CDR3 is 14 amino acids long. CDR3 region: CASSVHAGSDTQYF. The CDR3 bases are TGTGCCAGCAGCGTACACGCAGGGTCAGATACGCAGTATTTT.

V usage is TRBV4-3 and J usage is TRBJ1-3; the match to TRBD1 covers 8 bases. The CDR3 extends over 16 amino acids. Germline CDR1 is LGHNA and CDR2 is YSLEER. J gave up 3 bases and V 5 bases, and 9 bases lay outside the gene matches. CDR3 amino acids: CASSFDRGRYGNTIYF. The CDR3 bases are TGCGCCAGCAGCTTTGACAGGGGTCGGTATGGAAACACCATATATTTT.

The CDR3 here is CASSPRLASSYEQYF. The DNA of the CDR3 is TGTGCCAGCAGCCCGCGACTAGCGAGCTCCTACGAGCAGTACTTC. The chain joins TRBV6-6 to TRBJ2-7; 8 bases match TRBD2. The V gene's germline CDR1 is MNHNY and CDR2 SVGAGI (reference sequence). CDR3 size: 15 residues. V dropped 6 bases and J dropped 0; count of bases not matched to a gene: 7.

This clonotype was detected only a few times. The V call is TRBV28, the J call TRBJ2-7, with D perhaps matching TRBD1 or TRBD2 (5 bases each). Between the trimmed V and J ends, which lost 7 bases and 0 bases, there was a span of 13 bases. The CDR3 loop spans 14 amino acids. Per the germline V gene, CDR1 is MDHEN and CDR2 is SYDVKM. In nucleotides, the CDR3 is TGTGCCAGCAATCCGGGACGGCCCTCCTACGAGCAGTACTTC. Translation: CASNPGRPSYEQYF.